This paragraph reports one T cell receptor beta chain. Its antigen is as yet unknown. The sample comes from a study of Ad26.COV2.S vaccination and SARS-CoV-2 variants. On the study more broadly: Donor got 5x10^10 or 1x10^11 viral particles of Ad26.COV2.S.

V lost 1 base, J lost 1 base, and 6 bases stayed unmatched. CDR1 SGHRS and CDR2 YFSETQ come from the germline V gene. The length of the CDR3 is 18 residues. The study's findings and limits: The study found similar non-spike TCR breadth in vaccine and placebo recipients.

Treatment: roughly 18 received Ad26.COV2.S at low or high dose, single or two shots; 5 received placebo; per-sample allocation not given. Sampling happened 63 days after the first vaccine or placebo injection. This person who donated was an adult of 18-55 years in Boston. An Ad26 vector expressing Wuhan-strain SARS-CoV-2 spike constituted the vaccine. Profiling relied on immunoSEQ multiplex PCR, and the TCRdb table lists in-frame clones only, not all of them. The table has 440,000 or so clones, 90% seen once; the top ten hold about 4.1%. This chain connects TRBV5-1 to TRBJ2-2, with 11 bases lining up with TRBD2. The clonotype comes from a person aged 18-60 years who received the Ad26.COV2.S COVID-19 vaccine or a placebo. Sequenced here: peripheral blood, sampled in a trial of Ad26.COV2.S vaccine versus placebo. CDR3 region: CASSLLGTSGLNTGELFF. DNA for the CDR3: TGCGCCAGCAGCTTGCTTGGGACTAGCGGACTGAACACCGGGGAGCTGTTTTTT.